This T cell receptor beta chain was identified during a study of cytomegalovirus exposure and HLA in healthy donors. It was with 60 Vbeta and 13 Jbeta primers that the PCR ran. Original methodology: An analysis performed later counted about 80 million unique TCR beta chains (roughly 11 million of them shared). Repertoires were generated with immunoSEQ multiplex PCR, while TCRdb's copy carries only in-frame clones and drops some. The V and J calls and the clone size are those of that table, but D and trimming were determined from the DNA. Seen here are some 84,000 clones, 60% to 80% observed once, and the top ten hold around 2%. Study observations and caveats: A later analysis reportedly identified an Asian-associated ancestry cluster as carrying fewer N-insertions than the approximately 670-donor mean.

As for this clone: Its specificity is unknown.

Germline-derived CDR1 and CDR2 are LNHNV and YYDKDF (reference sequence). CDR3 size: 14 residues. V was shortened by 0 bases and J by 8 bases, with 10 bases between the two germline ends. The sequence derives from a boy younger than 18 in good health and CMV-seronegative. This sequence joins TRBV15 and TRBJ1-4, with TRBD1 as a possible D gene (5 bases). The sequenced sample consisted of PBMCs. The DNA for the CDR3 is TGTGCCACCAGCAGAGATTTAGGGGTGGAAAAACTGTTTTTT. This gives the protein CATSRDLGVEKLFF.